Included here is one T cell receptor beta chain sequence, with context. The source of the sample is a study of CD4 and CD8 cells across lung adenocarcinoma regions. A single record per CDR3 protein comes from TCRdb applying MiXCR to the PCR reads. Of some 11,000 distinct CDR3 sequences in the sample, approximately 58% were seen once. The trim removed 6 bases at V and 7 bases at J, leaving 12 bases unmatched. The V gene's germline CDR1 is MNHEY and CDR2 SVGAGI. CDR3 length: 16 amino acids. Localized lung adenocarcinoma, a non-small cell lung cancer, affected the donors. The specimen was CD8+ T cells from the margin of a lung tumor. The chain recombines TRBV6-5 with TRBJ2-2; TRBD2 agrees at 9 bases. This receptor was taken from a male donor with lung adenocarcinoma. The CD4 and CD8 labels of this study may be unreliable. This CDR3 is CASRLTAGGVIGELFF. The CDR3 DNA reads as TGTGCCAGCAGATTAACGGCGGGAGGGGTGATCGGGGAGCTGTTTTTT.